This entry lists 30 T cell receptor beta chains sequenced from one sample in a study of blood T cell repertoires in COVID-19. Here immunoSEQ multiplex PCR was the method, and the copy in TCRdb shows in-frame clones only, minus some. Among 160,000 or so clones, around 80% were seen once, and the ten largest hold roughly 3.4%. The sample consisted of PBMCs or T cells enriched from blood (not recorded which). These TCRs come from an older woman who had recovered from COVID-19.

This clone was seen only a few times. The chain couples TRBV14 to TRBJ1-1; D possibly corresponds to TRBD1 (5 bases). The CDR3 length is 13 residues. Trimming removed 4 bases from V and 11 bases from J, with 17 bases in between. CDR1 is SGHDN and CDR2 is FVKESK in the germline V gene. CDR3 in DNA: TGTGCCAGCAGCCTCGGGGGAGGGCAGGTGGCTTTCTTT. This gives the protein CASSLGGGQVAFF. The variable domain in full, with the rest retrieved from reference TRBV14 and TRBJ1-1, is EAGVTQFPSHSVIEKGQTVTLRCDPISGHDNLYWYRRVMGKEIKFLLHFVKESKQDESGMPNNRFLAERTGGTYSTLKVQPAELEDSGVYFCASSLGGGQVAFFGQGTRLTVV.

The rearrangement links TRBV18 to TRBJ1-1; D not resolved. Trimming removed 4 bases from V and 0 bases from J, with 9 bases in between. This CDR3 comprises 14 residues. Germline CDR1 KGHSH, CDR2 LQKENI. The CDR3 sequence is CASSLNSMNTEAFF. DNA of the CDR3: TGTGCCAGCTCACTCAACAGTATGAACACTGAAGCTTTCTTT.

This rearrangement joins TRBV5-1 to TRBJ2-7, with 16 bases fitting TRBD2. Trimming at V came to 4 bases and at J to 6 bases, leaving 7 bases not matched to a gene. This CDR3 is built from 16 residues. Germline loops: CDR1 SGHRS, CDR2 YFSETQ. CDR3 DNA: TGCGCCAGCAGCGCCGGGACTAGCGGGGGGGCCCGCGAGCAGTACTTC. Protein: CASSAGTSGGAREQYF.

The chain carries TRBV12-3 or TRBV12-4 and TRBJ1-1; D not resolved. Trimming took 6 bases from V and 4 from J, leaving 12 bases between them. The CDR3 loop spans 13 amino acids. DNA for the CDR3: TGTGCCAGCAGCCAGGCCAGGTTCACTGAAGCTTTCTTT. This sequence encodes CASSQARFTEAFF.

The genes are TRBV5-1 and TRBJ1-2; 11 nucleotides agree with TRBD1. The CDR3 spans 18 residues. V was clipped by 0 bases and J by 0 bases; unmatched bases: 7. CDR1 and CDR2 (germline): SGHRS, YFSETQ. DNA for the CDR3: TGCGCCAGCAGCTTGGTTGGGACAGGGGGTAGAACTAACTATGGCTACACCTTC. Its translation is CASSLVGTGGRTNYGYTF.

Comment on this clone: Here the CDR3 omits its conserved ending phenylalanine or tryptophan, so a read error is the likely source. The limits of the CDR3 on the DNA are not certain, so only TCRdb's listed CDR3 is given. The chain uses TRBV18 and TRBJ1-4; the table names TRBD1, a call not compared with the DNA. CDR1 KGHSH and CDR2 LQKENI come from the germline V gene. The CDR3 is 13 residues long, ends included. This CDR3 reads CASSPAGGQSKFL.

V is TRBV5-1 and J is TRBJ2-3; TRBD1 agrees at 7 bases. Germline V gene lookup returns CDR1 SGHRS and CDR2 YFSETQ. CDR3 length equals 13 residues. V lost 5 bases and J lost 4; bases outside the gene matches: 4. CDR3: CASRNTGADTQYF. DNA for the CDR3: TGCGCCAGCAGGAACACAGGGGCAGATACGCAGTATTTT.

The chain employs TRBV18 and TRBJ2-6, with D possibly matching TRBD1 (5 bases). This CDR3 has 18 amino acids. Germline V gene sequence: CDR1 KGHSH, CDR2 LQKENI. V was clipped by 3 bases and J by 0 bases, with 15 bases between them. The CDR3 reads CASSPSRTSFSGANVLTF. The DNA for the CDR3 is TGTGCCAGCTCACCGTCTCGGACATCTTTCTCTGGGGCCAACGTCCTGACTTTC.

The chain uses TRBV7-9 and TRBJ1-1; TRBD1 is a possible D gene (6 bases). Trimming took 4 bases from V and 6 from J, leaving 15 bases between them. Germline-derived CDR1 and CDR2 are SEHNR and FQNEAQ (reference sequence). The CDR3 length is 14 residues. CDR3 nucleotide sequence: TGTGCCAGCAGCTCCAACAGGGAAAGCCCTGAAGCTTTCTTT. Amino acid sequence: CASSSNRESPEAFF. Complete variable domain (other parts from reference TRBV7-9 and TRBJ1-1): DTGVSQNPRHKITKRGQNVTFRCDPISEHNRLYWYRQTLGQGPEFLTYFQNEAQLEKSRLLSDRFSAERPKGSFSTLEIQRTEQGDSAMYLCASSSNRESPEAFFGQGTRLTVV.

This clone was observed a single time. V usage is TRBV18 and J usage is TRBJ1-3; D remains ambiguous. The V and J ends lost 3 bases and 0 bases respectively, with 6 bases between them. The CDR3 is made up of 14 amino acids. Germline assignment: CDR1 KGHSH and CDR2 LQKENI. The CDR3 protein is CASSPSSSGNTIYF. The CDR3 bases are TGTGCCAGCTCACCTTCGAGCTCTGGAAACACCATATATTTT.

This chain uses TRBV12-3 or TRBV12-4 with TRBJ1-5; D remains ambiguous. CDR3 length: 13 amino acids. V lost 1 base and J 3 bases, leaving 4 bases between the germline ends. As DNA, the CDR3 is TGTGCCAGCAGTTTAGTCCTCAATCAGCCCCAGCATTTT. Protein: CASSLVLNQPQHF.

The CDR3, as DNA: TGTGCCAGCAGGCAAACAGGGGACTACGAGCAGTACTTC. Amino acid sequence: CASRQTGDYEQYF. The chain uses TRBV18 and TRBJ2-7; 7 positions match TRBD1. The junction had 7 bases not matched to a gene; V was cut back by 8 bases and J by 3 bases. The CDR3 runs 13 residues. Per germline, CDR1 KGHSH and CDR2 LQKENI.

As concerns this clone: Different DNA sequences within this sample yield the same CDR3. This sequence joins TRBV5-8 and TRBJ2-3; 12 bases align to TRBD2. The V gene's germline CDR1 is SGHTS and CDR2 YDEGEE. Trimming cost V 4 bases and J 5 bases; bases outside gene matches: 2. The CDR3 has 14 residues. The CDR3 loop reads CASSQGLAGDTQYF. CDR3 DNA: TGTGCCAGCAGCCAGGGACTAGCGGGAGATACGCAGTATTTT.

The chain combines TRBV11-2 with TRBJ2-1; 10 bases align to TRBD1. The CDR3 has 15 residues. Trimming at V came to 5 bases and at J to 8 bases, leaving 9 bases not matched to a gene. Looked up from germline, CDR1 is SGHAT and CDR2 is FQNNGV. The CDR3 protein is CASSHRDRGNDEQFF. CDR3 DNA: TGTGCCAGCAGCCACCGGGACAGGGGAAACGATGAGCAGTTCTTC.

CDR3 bases: TGTGCCAGAAGCAAGGGACAGAGGAATGAAAAACTGTTTTTT. Its protein is CARSKGQRNEKLFF. V is TRBV5-3 and J is TRBJ1-4; 7 positions match TRBD1. TRBV5-3 is an ORF for which the function is uncertain. The junction had 5 bases not matched to a gene; V was cut back by 4 bases and J by 5 bases. This CDR3 region has 14 residues.

The V call is TRBV5-1, the J call TRBJ2-2; D is unclear. Trimming pared 0 bases from V and 0 bases from J, leaving 3 bases between. The germline CDR1 and CDR2 sequences are SGHRS and YFSETQ. The CDR3 extends over 14 amino acids. Here the CDR3 reads CASSLATNTGELFF. The CDR3 DNA is TGCGCCAGCAGCTTGGCCACGAACACCGGGGAGCTGTTTTTT.

This chain uses TRBV6-5 with TRBJ2-7, with 9 positions matching TRBD1. The germline V gene encodes CDR1 MNHEY and CDR2 SVGAGI. Trimming at V came to 2 bases and at J to 5 bases, leaving 1 base not matched to a gene. The CDR3 extends over 13 amino acids. The CDR3 sequence: CASSYTGGHEQYF. The CDR3, as DNA: TGTGCCAGCAGTTACACAGGGGGCCACGAGCAGTACTTC.

The CDR3, as DNA: TGCAGCGCCACAAGGACAGTCATGAACACTGAAGCTTTCTTT. It specifies CSATRTVMNTEAFF. The gene calls are TRBV29-1 and TRBJ1-1, with a possible D match to TRBD1 (6 bases). Trimming removed 7 bases from V and 0 bases from J, with 15 bases in between. The CDR3 is made up of 14 amino acids. Germline CDR1 is SQVTM and CDR2 is ANQGSEA.

The rearrangement uses TRBV9 and TRBJ2-1, with TRBD1 matching 8 bases. Looked up from germline, CDR1 is SGDLS and CDR2 is YYNGEE. J gave up 6 bases and V 3 bases, and 8 bases lay outside the gene matches. The CDR3 covers 15 residues. CDR3 loop: CASSAGQAYSNEQFF. As DNA, the CDR3 is TGTGCCAGCAGCGCGGGACAGGCCTACAGCAATGAGCAGTTCTTC.

The rearrangement links TRBV5-6 to TRBJ1-4; D is undetermined. The CDR3 runs 12 residues. Germline lookup yields CDR1 SGHDT and CDR2 YYEEEE. V shed 2 bases and J shed 5 bases, with 4 bases lying between them. The CDR3 region is CASSFGNEKLFF. In nucleotides, the CDR3 is TGTGCCAGCAGCTTTGGCAATGAAAAACTGTTTTTT.

This sequence joins TRBV6-5 and TRBJ2-2; weak D call: TRBD1 (5 bases). The CDR3 spans 12 residues. Deletions cut 8 bases from V and 7 bases from J, with 11 bases between. Germline V CDR1 and CDR2: MNHEY, SVGAGI. DNA of the CDR3: TGTGCCAGCCAGGGAAGGGTCGGGGAGCTGTTTTTT. Residues: CASQGRVGELFF.

The chain links TRBV18 to TRBJ1-5, with a possible D match to TRBD1 (6 bases). CDR1 is KGHSH, CDR2 LQKENI, per germline. Trimming removed 2 bases at V and 1 base at J, with 9 bases between. The CDR3 extends over 15 amino acids. CDR3 in DNA: TGTGCCAGCTCACCAGGGAGGGGGAGCAATCAGCCCCAGCATTTT. Protein sequence: CASSPGRGSNQPQHF. The full variable domain, its missing parts supplied by reference TRBV18 and TRBJ1-5, is NAGVMQNPRHLVRRRGQEARLRCSPMKGHSHVYWYRQLPEEGLKFMVYLQKENIIDESGMPKERFSAEFPKEGPSILRIQQVVRGDSAAYFCASSPGRGSNQPQHFGDGTRLSIL.

The chain has TRBV7-6 and TRBJ2-2; 11 bases agree with TRBD2. The CDR3 runs 16 residues. Losses at the gene ends were 5 bases for V and 7 bases for J; bases not matched to a gene: 9. Germline lookup yields CDR1 SGHVS and CDR2 FNYEAQ. The CDR3 coding sequence is TGTGCCAGCAGCGGAGGGGCTAGCGGGGGGCTCGGGGAGCTGTTTTTT. Amino acids: CASSGGASGGLGELFF.

The rearrangement links TRBV2 to TRBJ2-7; tentatively, D is TRBD1 (6 bases). The CDR3 has 12 amino acids. The germline V gene encodes CDR1 SNHLY and CDR2 FYNNEI. Trimming removed 8 bases from V and 0 bases from J, with 8 bases in between. Here the CDR3 DNA reads TGTGCCAGCGTACAGGGCTCCTACGAGCAGTACTTC. Protein: CASVQGSYEQYF. Combining the CDR3 with reference TRBV2 and TRBJ2-7 gives the whole variable domain EPEVTQTPSHQVTQMGQEVILRCVPISNHLYFYWYRQILGQKVEFLVSFYNNEISEKSEIFDDQFSVERPDGSNFTLKIRSTKLEDSAMYFCASVQGSYEQYFGPGTRLTVT.

The rearrangement links TRBV7-8 to TRBJ2-5; D is perhaps TRBD2 (6 bases). CDR1 SGHVS and CDR2 FQNEAQ come from the germline V gene. The CDR3 runs 15 residues. Trimming stripped 6 bases from V and 5 bases from J, with 19 bases between. CDR3 in amino acids: CASRINTGTRETQYF. The CDR3 DNA reads as TGTGCCAGCAGAATCAACACCGGGACTCGGGAGACCCAGTACTTC.

This chain joins TRBV7-2 and TRBJ2-7; a possible D gene is TRBD2 (6 bases). V dropped 3 bases and J dropped 3 bases, with 21 bases sitting between them. From germline, CDR1 is SGHTA and CDR2 FQGNSA. There are 17 residues in the CDR3. The CDR3 DNA reads TGTGCCAGCAGCTTGGCCCATGGTGGAGGGGCGGTCTACGAGCAGTACTTC. This codes for CASSLAHGGGAVYEQYF.

This sequence joins TRBV27 and TRBJ2-1; 9 bases line up with TRBD2. The trim removed 6 bases at V and 3 bases at J, leaving 6 bases unmatched. From germline, CDR1 is MNHEY and CDR2 SMNVEV (reference sequence). The CDR3 covers 15 residues. The CDR3 region is CASSFARGGYNEQFF. In DNA, the CDR3 is TGTGCCAGCAGCTTCGCGCGGGGGGGCTACAATGAGCAGTTCTTC.

The rearrangement uses TRBV7-2 and TRBJ2-7, with D possibly TRBD2 on 6 matching bases. CDR1 and CDR2 from the germline V gene are SGHTA and FQGNSA. This CDR3 is built from 14 residues. With 4 bases removed from V and 6 bases from J, the gap between germline ends came to 16 bases. The CDR3 DNA reads as TGTGCCAGCAGCTCTGGCGGGGCGGTCACCGAGCAGTACTTC. Translation gives CASSSGGAVTEQYF. Using reference TRBV7-2 and TRBJ2-7 for the parts outside the CDR3, the full variable domain is GAGVSQSPSNKVTEKGKDVELRCDPISGHTALYWYRQSLGQGLEFLIYFQGNSAPDKSGLPSDRFSAERTGGSVSTLTIQRTQQEDSAVYLCASSSGGAVTEQYFGPGTRLTVT.

The chain carries TRBV5-4 and TRBJ2-2, with TRBD1 as a possible D gene (7 bases). The CDR3 covers 17 residues. Trimming took off 0 bases at V and 1 base at J, with 13 bases between the two ends. Germline V gene data show CDR1 as SGHNT and CDR2 as YYREEE (reference sequence). CDR3 nucleotides: TGTGCCAGCAGCTTGGGGAGGGGGCCGATGAACACCGGGGAGCTGTTTTTT. This translates into CASSLGRGPMNTGELFF.

The chain joins TRBV30 to TRBJ2-4, with 11 bases lining up with TRBD2. Germline CDR1 GTSNPN, CDR2 SVGIG (reference sequence). This CDR3 is 15 amino acids long. J was trimmed by 9 bases and V by 3 bases; bases with no gene match: 10. The CDR3 spells CAWSKIAGGRGIQYF. The DNA for the CDR3 is TGTGCCTGGAGCAAAATAGCGGGGGGGCGCGGCATTCAGTACTTC. The full variable domain, with the rest looked up from reference TRBV30 and TRBJ2-4, is SQTIHQWPATLVQPVGSPLSLECTVEGTSNPNLYWYRQAAGRGLQLLFYSVGIGQISSEVPQNLSASRPQDRQFILSSKKLLLSDSGFYLCAWSKIAGGRGIQYFGAGTRLSVL.